Listed here are 8 T cell receptor beta chains from one sample, sequenced in a study of blood T cell repertoires in COVID-19. TCRdb's copy holds only in-frame clones and misses some; the assay was immunoSEQ multiplex PCR. Among about 50,000 clones listed, roughly four fifths were seen once. Material: peripheral blood. The receptors were sampled from a man aged 65 to 79 with active COVID-19.

The sample holds a few counts of this clone. The V gene is TRBV7-9, the J gene TRBJ1-2; tentatively, D is TRBD1 (5 bases). Between the trimmed V and J ends, which lost 4 bases and 4 bases, there was a span of 7 bases. Germline lookup yields CDR1 SEHNR and CDR2 FQNEAQ (reference sequence). This CDR3 spans 12 amino acids. CDR3 in DNA: TGTGCCAGCAGCTCCGACAGCTATGGCTACACCTTC. Its protein is CASSSDSYGYTF. Variable domain in full (rest from reference TRBV7-9 and TRBJ1-2): DTGVSQNPRHKITKRGQNVTFRCDPISEHNRLYWYRQTLGQGPEFLTYFQNEAQLEKSRLLSDRFSAERPKGSFSTLEIQRTEQGDSAMYLCASSSDSYGYTFGSGTRLTVV.

Points on this clone: The same CDR3 also results from other DNA sequences found in this sample. V gene TRBV19 combines with J gene TRBJ1-1, with D hard to call. The CDR3 is made up of 12 amino acids. Trimming cost V 5 bases and J 1 base, with 5 bases left between them. Germline loops: CDR1 LNHDA, CDR2 SQIVND (reference sequence). CDR3 sequence: CASSRQNTEAFF. CDR3 DNA: TGTGCCAGTAGTCGACAGAACACTGAAGCTTTCTTT.

The V call is TRBV6-4, the J call TRBJ2-1; 9 bases are a match to TRBD1. The length of the CDR3 is 15 residues. J gave up 2 bases and V 4 bases, and 3 bases lay outside the gene matches. Germline V gives CDR1 MRHNA, CDR2 SNTAGT. CDR3 nucleotide sequence: TGTGCCAGCAGTGGAGGGACAGGGACCTACAATGAGCAGTTCTTC. It specifies CASSGGTGTYNEQFF.

This CDR3 reads CASLEDREDEKLFF. The CDR3 nucleotides read TGTGCCAGTTTAGAGGACAGGGAAGATGAAAAACTGTTTTTT. The chain carries TRBV19 and TRBJ1-4; TRBD1 agrees at 8 bases. Germline trimming cut 8 bases from V and 6 bases from J; bases unmatched to any gene: 8. Germline V gene lookup returns CDR1 LNHDA and CDR2 SQIVND (reference sequence). CDR3 size: 14 residues.

This chain joins TRBV27 and TRBJ2-7, with TRBD1 identical over 7 bases. The CDR3 has 15 amino acids. The V and J ends lost 5 bases and 6 bases, in that order; junction bases with no gene match: 13. The germline CDR1 and CDR2 sequences are MNHEY and SMNVEV (reference sequence). CDR3 sequence: CASSQTPDRVLEQYF. The DNA of the CDR3 is TGTGCCAGCAGTCAGACTCCCGACAGGGTGCTCGAGCAGTACTTC.

The chain combines TRBV3-1 (or the pseudogene TRBV3-2) with TRBJ2-7, with D hard to call. Trimming cost V 3 bases and J 2 bases, with 11 bases left between them. Germline CDR1 reads LGHDT; CDR2 reads YNNKEL (reference sequence). The CDR3 contains 14 residues. CDR3 loop: CASSHRQVTYEQYF. The CDR3, as DNA: TGTGCCAGCAGCCACCGCCAGGTGACCTACGAGCAGTACTTC.

The chain recombines TRBV10-3 with TRBJ1-5, with a weak D call TRBD1 (5 bases). V was pared by 10 bases and J by 2 bases, with 18 bases between. CDR3 length equals 15 residues. Per the germline V gene, CDR1 is ENHRY and CDR2 is SYGVKD. The CDR3 nucleotides are TGTGCCACCTCCAGGGTCAGGGAGGGCAATCAGCCCCAGCATTTT. Translating gives CATSRVREGNQPQHF.

The V gene is TRBV27, the J gene TRBJ1-5, with TRBD1 as a possible D gene (5 bases). The CDR3 contains 15 residues. Per the germline V gene, CDR1 is MNHEY and CDR2 is SMNVEV (reference sequence). Trimming stripped 8 bases from V and 0 bases from J, with 14 bases between. CDR3: CASGLTVYSNQPQHF. The CDR3, as DNA: TGTGCCAGCGGGCTGACAGTCTATAGCAATCAGCCCCAGCATTTT.